This passage covers 32 T cell receptor beta chains from one sample sequenced in a study of blood T cell repertoires in COVID-19. Generated by immunoSEQ multiplex PCR, the TCRdb table keeps only in-frame clones and is missing some. Seen here are approximately 300,000 clones, roughly 86% observed once, and the top ten hold around 11%. The specimen was peripheral blood. Every receptor here comes from a woman in her twenties or thirties with COVID-19, enrolled during active disease.

This chain uses TRBV6-1 with TRBJ1-1; the D gene is possibly TRBD1 (6 bases). Germline V CDR1 and CDR2: MNHNS, SASEGT. Trimming cost V 7 bases and J 2 bases, with 14 bases left between them. This CDR3 has 14 amino acids. The CDR3 protein is CASNPGQINTEAFF. The CDR3 DNA is TGTGCCAGCAATCCGGGACAAATTAACACTGAAGCTTTCTTT.

The genes are TRBV3-1 (or the pseudogene TRBV3-2) and TRBJ1-1; no clear D gene. The germline gives CDR1 LGHDT, CDR2 YNNKEL (reference sequence). The CDR3 covers 17 residues. V lost 0 bases, J lost 1 base, and 15 bases lay in between. The CDR3 region is CASSQEERNEGNTEAFF. DNA for the CDR3: TGTGCCAGCAGCCAAGAAGAAAGGAATGAGGGGAACACTGAAGCTTTCTTT.

The chain combines TRBV5-1 with TRBJ2-1, with 11 bases lining up with TRBD2. J was trimmed by 9 bases and V by 0 bases; bases with no gene match: 5. Germline loops: CDR1 SGHRS, CDR2 YFSETQ. The CDR3 consists of 15 residues. This chain's CDR3 is CASSLVASGGTEQFF. The CDR3 nucleotides read TGCGCCAGCAGCTTGGTAGCTAGCGGGGGGACTGAGCAGTTCTTC.

This chain joins TRBV6-5 and TRBJ2-1; TRBD1 agrees at 7 bases. The CDR3 contains 15 residues. Per germline, CDR1 MNHEY and CDR2 SVGAGI. Trimming took 6 bases from V and 3 from J; bases not matched to a gene: 8. CDR3 loop: CASSPDRVNYNEQFF. CDR3 DNA: TGTGCCAGCAGCCCCGACAGGGTAAACTACAATGAGCAGTTCTTC.

The chain couples TRBV11-2 to TRBJ2-1; 9 bases line up with TRBD2. CDR3 length equals 19 residues. V lost 1 base to trimming and J lost 6 bases; unmatched junction nucleotides: 16. Looked up from germline, CDR1 is SGHAT and CDR2 is FQNNGV. The CDR3 nucleotides are TGTGCCAGCAGCTTAGTCGGTAGCGGGAGAAATGTACGGATCAATGAGCAGTTCTTC. This gives the protein CASSLVGSGRNVRINEQFF. The variable domain in full, with the rest retrieved from reference TRBV11-2 and TRBJ2-1, is EAGVAQSPRYKIIEKRQSVAFWCNPISGHATLYWYQQILGQGPKLLIQFQNNGVVDDSQLPKDRFSAERLKGVDSTLKIQPAKLEDSAVYLCASSLVGSGRNVRINEQFFGPGTRLTVL.

The chain joins TRBV21-1 to TRBJ2-7; TRBD2, the table's D call, was not compared with the DNA. TRBV21-1 is a listed pseudogene. The CDR3 has 14 amino acids. CDR3 in amino acids: CASSKERGTYEQYF. The CDR3 nucleotides read TGTGCCAGCAGCAAAGAACGGGGAACCTACGAGCAGTACTTC.

The CDR3 DNA reads as TGTGCCAGCAGCCGACAGAATTCACCCCTCCACTTT. Translating gives CASSRQNSPLHF. The chain recombines TRBV3-1 (or the pseudogene TRBV3-2) with TRBJ1-6; D is perhaps TRBD1 (5 bases). V was cut by 4 bases and J by 7 bases, with 5 bases left in between. The germline CDR1 and CDR2 sequences are LGHDT and YNNKEL (reference sequence). The CDR3 sequence is 12 residues long.

For this clone: This same CDR3 is encoded by further DNA sequences in the sample. The chain links TRBV2 to TRBJ2-3, with 9 positions matching TRBD2. The CDR3 spans 15 residues. Germline V lookup: CDR1 SNHLY, CDR2 FYNNEI. J lost 4 bases, V lost 3 bases, and 5 bases had no gene match. The CDR3 bases are TGTGCCAGCAGTGAGGTAGCGGGAGTGGCAGATACGCAGTATTTT. Protein sequence: CASSEVAGVADTQYF.

This clone was seen only a few times. This rearrangement joins TRBV29-1 to TRBJ2-7, with D possibly TRBD1 on 6 matching bases. The germline V and J ends were trimmed by 3 bases and 4 bases, with 16 bases remaining between them. This CDR3 is 14 amino acids long. The V gene's germline CDR1 is SQVTM and CDR2 ANQGSEA. The CDR3 loop reads CSVDPTGLGYEQYF. The CDR3 coding sequence is TGCAGCGTTGACCCTACAGGGTTGGGTTACGAGCAGTACTTC.

The chain uses TRBV19 and TRBJ2-1; D unresolved. CDR3 length: 16 amino acids. CDR1 is LNHDA and CDR2 is SQIVND in the germline V gene (reference sequence). Deletions cut 0 bases from V and 4 bases from J, with 13 bases between. The CDR3 DNA reads as TGTGCCAGTAGTATAGATTTCAATCAGGTTTACAATGAGCAGTTCTTC. The encoded protein is CASSIDFNQVYNEQFF. Supplemented by reference TRBV19 and TRBJ2-1, the full variable domain reads DGGITQSPKYLFRKEGQNVTLSCEQNLNHDAMYWYRQDPGQGLRLIYYSQIVNDFQKGDIAEGYSVSREKKESFPLTVTSAQKNPTAFYLCASSIDFNQVYNEQFFGPGTRLTVL.

V and J are TRBV24-1 and TRBJ2-5; 11 bases line up with TRBD2. The CDR3 is 16 amino acids. Trimming at V came to 0 bases and at J to 5 bases, leaving 4 bases not matched to a gene. Germline CDR1 reads KGHDR; CDR2 reads SFDVKD. CDR3 residues: CATSDLTSGSSETQYF. The CDR3 bases are TGTGCCACCAGTGATTTGACTAGCGGGAGTTCTGAGACCCAGTACTTC.

The gene calls are TRBV2 and TRBJ1-6; no definite D call. The CDR3 runs to 15 residues. Trimming shortened V by 4 bases and J by 0 bases, and 7 bases separated the two germline ends. Per the germline V gene, CDR1 is SNHLY and CDR2 is FYNNEI. The CDR3 sequence: CASSAESSYNSPLHF. CDR3 nucleotide sequence: TGTGCCAGCAGTGCGGAGAGCTCCTATAATTCACCCCTCCACTTT.

The rearrangement links TRBV6-1 to TRBJ1-5, with TRBD1 identical over 8 bases. Germline V gives CDR1 MNHNS, CDR2 SASEGT. The junction had 6 bases not matched to a gene; V was cut back by 4 bases and J by 1 base. CDR3 length: 16 amino acids. CDR3 DNA sequence: TGTGCCAGCAGTGTTTCGACAGGGGTCAGCAATCAGCCCCAGCATTTT. Protein sequence: CASSVSTGVSNQPQHF.

The J gene is TRBJ2-5, the V gene TRBV24-1, with a weak D call TRBD1 (5 bases). This CDR3 is 15 amino acids long. V was pared by 3 bases and J by 0 bases, with 10 bases between. The V gene's germline CDR1 is KGHDR and CDR2 SFDVKD. The CDR3 sequence is CATSDATGYQETQYF. CDR3 bases: TGTGCCACCAGTGATGCCACAGGTTACCAAGAGACCCAGTACTTC.

The rearrangement joins TRBV5-1 to TRBJ2-2; weak D call: TRBD1 (6 bases). The CDR3 loop spans 15 amino acids. Germline CDR1 and CDR2: SGHRS and YFSETQ. The germline V and J ends were trimmed by 0 bases and 6 bases, with 12 bases remaining between them. For the CDR3, the DNA is TGCGCCAGCAGCTTGGGCAGGGGCTACGCCGGGGAGCTGTTTTTT. Protein: CASSLGRGYAGELFF.

This clone was seen a few times. The chain employs TRBV27 and TRBJ2-2, with 12 nucleotides matching TRBD2. This CDR3 region has 16 residues. V dropped 4 bases and J dropped 6; count of bases not matched to a gene: 6. The germline V gene has CDR1 MNHEY and CDR2 SMNVEV (reference sequence). For the CDR3, the DNA is TGTGCCAGCAGTTCCCTAGCGGGAGGGCGGTCCGGGGAGCTGTTTTTT. This sequence encodes CASSSLAGGRSGELFF.

J is TRBJ2-1 and V is TRBV6-5, with 12 bases aligning to TRBD2. The CDR3 covers 14 residues. Germline CDR1 is MNHEY and CDR2 is SVGAGI. After removal of 6 bases from V and 9 bases from J, the junction contained 6 bases not matched to a gene. CDR3 DNA: TGTGCCAGCAGCCGACTAGCGGGAGAAGGTGAGCAGTTCTTC. Protein sequence: CASSRLAGEGEQFF.

The chain has TRBV7-9 and TRBJ2-3, with 7 bases matching TRBD2. The CDR3 runs 15 residues. Germline CDR1 reads SEHNR; CDR2 reads FQNEAQ (reference sequence). Germline trimming cut 8 bases from V and 0 bases from J; bases unmatched to any gene: 8. The CDR3 sequence is CASSQLGGSTDTQYF. The DNA for the CDR3 is TGTGCCAGCTCCCAACTGGGGGGGAGCACAGATACGCAGTATTTT. Full variable domain (rest looked up from reference TRBV7-9 and TRBJ2-3): DTGVSQNPRHKITKRGQNVTFRCDPISEHNRLYWYRQTLGQGPEFLTYFQNEAQLEKSRLLSDRFSAERPKGSFSTLEIQRTEQGDSAMYLCASSQLGGSTDTQYFGPGTRLTVL.

The gene calls are TRBV28 and TRBJ1-5; 8 bases fit TRBD1. Germline values: CDR1 MDHEN, CDR2 SYDVKM. V dropped 4 bases and J dropped 8; count of bases not matched to a gene: 4. The CDR3 is made up of 13 amino acids. CDR3 coding DNA: TGTGCCAGCAGTTCCCCACAGGGGGAGCCCCAGCATTTT. Translated: CASSSPQGEPQHF.

The gene calls are TRBV19 and TRBJ1-4, with 8 bases aligning to TRBD1. The CDR3 is made up of 15 amino acids. V trimming: 5 bases; J trimming: 3 bases; junction bases outside the gene matches: 5. The germline gives CDR1 LNHDA, CDR2 SQIVND (reference sequence). CDR3: CASSQTGVSNEKLFF. The CDR3 DNA is TGTGCCAGTAGTCAGACAGGGGTGTCTAATGAAAAACTGTTTTTT.

The count of this clone is one. The rearrangement joins TRBV5-1 to TRBJ2-7; the match to TRBD2 covers 12 bases. V trimming: 4 bases; J trimming: 1 base; junction bases outside the gene matches: 3. The CDR3 spans 15 residues. Germline CDR1 reads SGHRS; CDR2 reads YFSETQ. CDR3 nucleotide sequence: TGCGCCAGCAGCCTTACTAGCGGGAGGTCCTACGAGCAGTACTTC. It specifies CASSLTSGRSYEQYF.

The rearrangement joins TRBV2 to TRBJ2-3; D uncertain. V dropped 4 bases and J dropped 7 bases, with 6 bases sitting between them. The CDR3 spans 11 residues. Germline V gene sequence: CDR1 SNHLY, CDR2 FYNNEI. The DNA of the CDR3 is TGTGCCAGCAGTGCCAAATATACGCAGTATTTT. Its translation: CASSAKYTQYF.

The V call is TRBV6-2 or TRBV6-3, the J call TRBJ1-2; 7 bases align to TRBD1. The CDR3 contains 16 residues. Germline CDR1 reads MNHEY; CDR2 reads SVGEGT. Unmatched junction bases numbered 6, after V lost 2 bases and J lost 0 bases. For the CDR3, the DNA is TGTGCCAGCAGTTACCGGGGACAGCAAGCTAACTATGGCTACACCTTC. Translated, it gives CASSYRGQQANYGYTF.

This chain uses TRBV2 with TRBJ2-7, with D uncertain. V dropped 6 bases and J dropped 5 bases, with 14 bases sitting between them. CDR1 is SNHLY and CDR2 is FYNNEI in the germline V gene. The CDR3 contains 13 residues. The CDR3 bases are TGTGCCAGCAGGGTAACTTATTCCGACGAGCAGTACTTC. Translation: CASRVTYSDEQYF.

J is TRBJ2-1 and V is TRBV18; 12 nucleotides align to TRBD2. CDR1 and CDR2 from the germline V gene are KGHSH and LQKENI. Trimming took 2 bases from V and 10 from J; bases not matched to a gene: 6. CDR3 size: 15 residues. CDR3 sequence (DNA): TGTGCCAGCTCACCAAGACTAGCGGGAGTTGGCGAGCAGTTCTTC. It specifies CASSPRLAGVGEQFF.

J is TRBJ1-1 and V is TRBV28; 11 nucleotides agree with TRBD1. The CDR3 spans 15 residues. Looked up from germline, CDR1 is MDHEN and CDR2 is SYDVKM. Trimming cost V 4 bases and J 11 bases; bases outside gene matches: 12. The CDR3 DNA follows: TGTGCCAGCAGTTCCCCCCGGACAGGGGGCAGGGACGCTTTCTTT. It is translated as CASSSPRTGGRDAFF.

This clone has a single count. The V and J genes are TRBV6-5 and TRBJ1-5; D remains ambiguous. Germline values: CDR1 MNHEY, CDR2 SVGAGI. The CDR3 contains 13 residues. Trimming shortened V by 5 bases and J by 5 bases, and 10 bases separated the two germline ends. The CDR3 is CASSRGPHQPQHF. The CDR3, as DNA: TGTGCCAGCAGTCGAGGGCCTCATCAGCCCCAGCATTTT.

This chain connects TRBV21-1 to TRBJ2-2; the table's TRBD1 call for D was not verified on the DNA. TRBV21-1 is a recognized pseudogene. This CDR3 comprises 15 residues. Here the CDR3 reads CASSKITGDTGELFF. Here the CDR3 DNA reads TGTGCCAGCAGCAAAATCACAGGAGACACCGGGGAGCTGTTTTTT.

V is TRBV5-1 and J is TRBJ1-4; 9 bases match TRBD1. The CDR3 is 14 residues long. The germline V gene encodes CDR1 SGHRS and CDR2 YFSETQ. V lost 5 bases, J lost 8 bases, and 7 bases stayed unmatched. CDR3 sequence: CASRAGQGQEKLFF. In nucleotides, the CDR3 is TGCGCCAGCAGGGCGGGACAGGGTCAAGAAAAACTGTTTTTT.

The DNA for the CDR3 is TGTGCCAGAATTTTCCAGGGAAGGACTGAAGCTTTCTTT. Its protein is CARIFQGRTEAFF. The genes are TRBV2 and TRBJ1-1; D may be TRBD1 (5 bases). Germline V CDR1 and CDR2: SNHLY, FYNNEI. V dropped 9 bases and J dropped 5 bases, with 16 bases sitting between them. This CDR3 is 13 amino acids long.

The chain couples TRBV5-5 to TRBJ1-5, with no clear D. The V end lost 4 bases, the J end lost 3 bases, and 8 bases lay between the germline ends. The germline V gene encodes CDR1 SGHKS and CDR2 YYEKEE (reference sequence). CDR3 size: 13 residues. CDR3 sequence (DNA): TGTGCCAGCAGCCTGAGTCCCAATCAGCCCCAGCATTTT. This encodes CASSLSPNQPQHF.

This clone was detected only once. V usage is TRBV7-2 and J usage is TRBJ2-1; tentative D call: TRBD2 (6 bases). The germline V gene encodes CDR1 SGHTA and CDR2 FQGNSA. Trimming stripped 2 bases from V and 5 bases from J, with 13 bases between. The CDR3 covers 15 residues. CDR3 nucleotide sequence: TGTGCCAGCAGCTTAAAGACTAGTGGAAACAATGAGCAGTTCTTC. Translated, it gives CASSLKTSGNNEQFF.